This T cell receptor beta chain was captured in a study of shared T cell receptors in the human thymus. Some clones are missing from TCRdb's copy, which holds only in-frame ones; the method was immunoSEQ multiplex PCR. The sample has hundreds of thousands of clones, more than 70% seen once. V dropped 4 bases and J dropped 4 bases, with 13 bases sitting between them. From germline, CDR1 is MDHEN and CDR2 SYDVKM. The CDR3 contains 14 residues. These data are also associated with another study on human thymus T cells. As reported in that work: Healthy Finnish infants undergoing corrective surgery for congenital heart defects were used as donors. Use of V and J genes seemed skewed within the thymic and blood repertoires. Thymic TCR repertoires of unrelated people reportedly overlapped highly.

The J gene is TRBJ2-5, the V gene TRBV28; tentative D call: TRBD2 (6 bases). The TCR comes from a boy younger than two with a congenital heart defect. The sequencing input was thymocytes. DNA of the CDR3: TGTGCCAGCAGTTCCCTTGGCGGGACAGAGACCCAGTACTTC. This gives the protein CASSSLGGTETQYF. Together with reference TRBV28 and TRBJ2-5, the CDR3 gives the full variable domain: DVKVTQSSRYLVKRTGEKVFLECVQDMDHENMFWYRQDPGLGLRLIYFSYDVKMKEKGDIPEGYSVSREKKERFSLILESASTNQTSMYLCASSSLGGTETQYFGPGTRLLVL.